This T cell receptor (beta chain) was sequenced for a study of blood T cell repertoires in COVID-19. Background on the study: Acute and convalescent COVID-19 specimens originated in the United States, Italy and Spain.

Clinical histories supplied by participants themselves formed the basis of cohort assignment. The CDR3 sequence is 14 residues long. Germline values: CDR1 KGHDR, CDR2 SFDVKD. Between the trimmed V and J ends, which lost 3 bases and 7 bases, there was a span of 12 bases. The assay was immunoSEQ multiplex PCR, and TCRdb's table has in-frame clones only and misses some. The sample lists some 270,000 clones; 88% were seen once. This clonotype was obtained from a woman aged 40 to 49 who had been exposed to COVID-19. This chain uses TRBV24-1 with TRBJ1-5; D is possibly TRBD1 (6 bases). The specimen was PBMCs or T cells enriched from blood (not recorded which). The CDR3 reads CATSDRGARQPQHF. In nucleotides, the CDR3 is TGTGCCACCAGTGATCGGGGGGCAAGGCAGCCCCAGCATTTT.